The 29 T cell receptor beta chains listed next were all sequenced from one sample in a study of cytomegalovirus exposure and HLA in healthy donors. Assay used: immunoSEQ multiplex PCR; TCRdb lists only in-frame clones, some missing. This table has over 100,000 clones, 89% appearing once. Sequencing was performed on PBMCs. These receptors all stem from a woman under 30 in good health and CMV-seronegative.

The V gene is TRBV6-1, the J gene TRBJ1-1; D perhaps matches TRBD1 (6 bases). CDR3 length: 16 amino acids. V was clipped by 4 bases and J by 5 bases, with 20 bases between them. Per the germline V gene, CDR1 is MNHNS and CDR2 is SASEGT. The CDR3 nucleotides read TGTGCCAGCAGTGGGAGGACAGCACCCCTGGGGACTGAAGCTTTCTTT. Its translation is CASSGRTAPLGTEAFF.

V and J are TRBV7-2 and TRBJ2-7; 9 nucleotides line up with TRBD1. The CDR3 extends over 14 amino acids. V was clipped by 4 bases and J by 2 bases; unmatched bases: 3. Germline-derived CDR1 and CDR2 are SGHTA and FQGNSA. The CDR3 sequence: CASSSGTGTYEQYF. The DNA of the CDR3 is TGTGCCAGCAGCTCCGGGACAGGGACCTACGAGCAGTACTTC.

The chain is built from TRBV7-9 and TRBJ1-2, with TRBD1 identical over 10 bases. CDR1 is SEHNR and CDR2 is FQNEAQ in the germline V gene (reference sequence). This CDR3 has 15 amino acids. The J segment lost 2 bases and the V segment lost 3 bases, leaving 3 bases of the junction unmatched. CDR3 protein: CASSLWDRGNYGYTF. The CDR3 nucleotides are TGTGCCAGCAGCTTGTGGGACAGGGGAAACTATGGCTACACCTTC.

This clone was detected only a few times. The V and J genes are TRBV9 and TRBJ1-2; possibly TRBD1 for D (5 bases). The V gene's germline CDR1 is SGDLS and CDR2 YYNGEE. The V end was cut by 2 bases, the J end by 8 bases, with 13 bases between. This CDR3 is 13 amino acids long. CDR3 sequence reads: CASSVPTGTGYTF. The CDR3 nucleotides are TGTGCCAGCAGCGTCCCCACAGGTACAGGCTACACCTTC.

The V call is TRBV4-2, the J call TRBJ1-1; 8 bases fit TRBD1. J gave up 0 bases and V 5 bases, and 8 bases lay outside the gene matches. Germline loops: CDR1 LGHNA, CDR2 YNFKEQ. This CDR3 region has 16 residues. For the CDR3, the DNA is TGTGCCAGCAGCTTATCCCCCAGGGGGCTGAACACTGAAGCTTTCTTT. This translates into CASSLSPRGLNTEAFF.

V and J are TRBV6-1 and TRBJ1-2; 8 nucleotides match TRBD1. V lost 4 bases, J lost 8 bases, and 12 bases stayed unmatched. Germline CDR1 is MNHNS and CDR2 is SASEGT. There are 15 residues in the CDR3. The CDR3 coding sequence is TGTGCCAGCAGTGGCGCGGGACAGGTTTGGTGGGGCTACACCTTC. Residues: CASSGAGQVWWGYTF.

This clone was seen a single time. CDR3 coding DNA: TGTGCCAGCAGCGTAGTTAGCGGGGGGGCCTATGAGCAGTTCTTC. Translating it yields CASSVVSGGAYEQFF. The rearrangement links TRBV9 to TRBJ2-1, with 11 bases fitting TRBD2. The V gene's germline CDR1 is SGDLS and CDR2 YYNGEE. V lost 0 bases to trimming and J lost 8 bases; unmatched junction nucleotides: 4. The CDR3 consists of 15 residues.

The chain carries TRBV5-1 and TRBJ1-6; no definite D call. This CDR3 is 14 amino acids long. Trimming shortened V by 0 bases and J by 6 bases, and 7 bases separated the two germline ends. Per the germline V gene, CDR1 is SGHRS and CDR2 is YFSETQ. The CDR3 loop is CASSLDRSNSPLHF. In DNA form, the CDR3 reads TGCGCCAGCAGCTTGGATCGGAGTAATTCACCCCTCCACTTT.

The chain has TRBV18 and TRBJ1-2, with TRBD1 matching over 8 bases. V gave up 4 bases and J gave up 7 bases; unmatched junction bases: 8. The CDR3 has 14 amino acids. Germline CDR1 is KGHSH and CDR2 is LQKENI. The CDR3 coding sequence is TGTGCCAGCTCACTTTCGGACAGGGATACTGGCTACACCTTC. Translated: CASSLSDRDTGYTF.

The rearrangement uses TRBV9 and TRBJ2-3, with 15 bases lining up with TRBD2. The germline gives CDR1 SGDLS, CDR2 YYNGEE. The CDR3 spans 21 residues. V trimming: 0 bases; J trimming: 6 bases; junction bases outside the gene matches: 17. CDR3 region: CASSVAGAAIWTSGGADTQYF. CDR3 nucleotides: TGTGCCAGCAGCGTAGCTGGGGCGGCGATCTGGACTAGCGGGGGGGCGGATACGCAGTATTTT.

V usage is TRBV13 and J usage is TRBJ1-1; D is unclear. The germline gives CDR1 PRHDT, CDR2 FYEKMQ (reference sequence). V was pared by 8 bases and J by 5 bases, with 12 bases between. This CDR3 spans 12 amino acids. CDR3: CASSKGGTEAFF. Written as DNA, the CDR3 is TGTGCCAGCTCCAAGGGAGGTACTGAAGCTTTCTTT. Full variable domain (rest looked up from reference TRBV13 and TRBJ1-1): AAGVIQSPRHLIKEKRETATLKCYPIPRHDTVYWYQQGPGQDPQFLISFYEKMQSDKGSIPDRFSAQQFSDYHSELNMSSLELGDSALYFCASSKGGTEAFFGQGTRLTVV.

For this clone: This CDR3 is also generated by other DNA sequences in the sample. V usage is TRBV9 and J usage is TRBJ1-3; D is perhaps TRBD1 (6 bases). V dropped 0 bases and J dropped 4 bases, with 11 bases sitting between them. Germline assignment: CDR1 SGDLS and CDR2 YYNGEE. The CDR3 is 15 residues long. The CDR3 spells CASSVAPGAGNTIYF. In DNA, the CDR3 is TGTGCCAGCAGCGTAGCTCCAGGGGCAGGAAACACCATATATTTT.

V gene TRBV14 combines with J gene TRBJ1-2; D uncertain. The length of the CDR3 is 16 residues. V dropped 6 bases and J dropped 4 bases, with 21 bases sitting between them. The germline V gene encodes CDR1 SGHDN and CDR2 FVKESK. DNA for the CDR3: TGTGCCAGCAGTAACGATCGGCACAGACAATTCTATGGCTACACCTTC. Protein: CASSNDRHRQFYGYTF. The entire variable domain, with the rest obtained from reference TRBV14 and TRBJ1-2, is as follows: EAGVTQFPSHSVIEKGQTVTLRCDPISGHDNLYWYRRVMGKEIKFLLHFVKESKQDESGMPNNRFLAERTGGTYSTLKVQPAELEDSGVYFCASSNDRHRQFYGYTFGSGTRLTVV.

The chain has TRBV9 and TRBJ2-5; 7 bases line up with TRBD2. Germline assignment: CDR1 SGDLS and CDR2 YYNGEE. The V and J ends lost 0 bases and 3 bases, in that order; junction bases with no gene match: 5. The CDR3 is made up of 15 amino acids. The CDR3 sequence is CASSVGQTSKETQYF. CDR3 coding DNA: TGTGCCAGCAGCGTAGGGCAGACTAGCAAAGAGACCCAGTACTTC.

The chain recombines TRBV7-3 with TRBJ2-1; D possibly corresponds to TRBD1 (5 bases). CDR3 length equals 17 residues. Germline V CDR1 and CDR2: SGHTA, FQGTGA. Trimming left V 1 base short and J 5 bases short, with 18 bases between. CDR3 sequence (DNA): TGTGCCAGCAGCTTAAATACCGGCAGGGCAACTGACAATGAGCAGTTCTTC. The encoded protein is CASSLNTGRATDNEQFF.

The chain employs TRBV7-9 and TRBJ1-5; 9 bases agree with TRBD1. The CDR3 has 17 amino acids. In germline, CDR1 is SEHNR, CDR2 FQNEAQ (reference sequence). Germline trimming cut 6 bases from V and 7 bases from J; bases unmatched to any gene: 16. In DNA, the CDR3 is TGTGCCAGCAGACCCCTTCCGGGACAGGGCGTGAACCAGCCCCAGCATTTT. Translation gives CASRPLPGQGVNQPQHF.

This chain connects TRBV5-6 to TRBJ1-1, with 10 bases lining up with TRBD1. Germline trimming cut 4 bases from V and 3 bases from J; bases unmatched to any gene: 6. CDR3 length equals 15 residues. Germline V gene data show CDR1 as SGHDT and CDR2 as YYEEEE. The CDR3 DNA sequence: TGTGCCAGCAGCACCCGACAGGGGGCAGACACTGAAGCTTTCTTT. Amino acid sequence: CASSTRQGADTEAFF.

This chain connects TRBV5-1 to TRBJ2-1; 9 bases line up with TRBD1. The CDR3 spans 14 residues. Germline-derived CDR1 and CDR2 are SGHRS and YFSETQ. V was pared by 4 bases and J by 1 base, with 0 bases of the junction left unmatched. In nucleotides, the CDR3 is TGCGCCAGCAGCGGACAGGGGTCCTACAATGAGCAGTTCTTC. The encoded protein is CASSGQGSYNEQFF.

V is TRBV11-1 and J is TRBJ2-7; D is ambiguous. The length of the CDR3 is 13 residues. Germline lookup yields CDR1 SGHAT and CDR2 FQDESV (reference sequence). Trimming took off 4 bases at V and 2 bases at J, with 9 bases between the two ends. This CDR3 reads CASSYPGTYEQYF. The DNA of the CDR3 is TGTGCCAGCAGCTATCCAGGCACCTACGAGCAGTACTTC.

This chain uses TRBV18 with TRBJ1-2, with D possibly TRBD1 on 5 matching bases. The V and J ends lost 3 bases and 6 bases respectively, with 14 bases between them. The germline CDR1 and CDR2 sequences are KGHSH and LQKENI. CDR3 length: 14 amino acids. The CDR3 bases are TGTGCCAGCTCACCCACGGACAAGCCCCATGGCTACACCTTC. This translates into CASSPTDKPHGYTF.

This clone was observed a single time. This chain connects TRBV5-1 to TRBJ2-3, with 10 bases aligning to TRBD1. Germline V gene lookup returns CDR1 SGHRS and CDR2 YFSETQ. The CDR3 totals 14 residues. J was trimmed by 5 bases and V by 2 bases; bases with no gene match: 2. The CDR3 region is CASSLGTGVDTQYF. The CDR3 DNA follows: TGCGCCAGCAGCTTAGGGACAGGGGTAGATACGCAGTATTTT.

The chain couples TRBV6-1 to TRBJ2-1; perhaps TRBD1 as D (6 bases). V lost 3 bases and J 3 bases, leaving 15 bases between the germline ends. Germline V gene sequence: CDR1 MNHNS, CDR2 SASEGT. This CDR3 has 16 amino acids. The CDR3 here is CASSEPTGLIYNEQFF. The CDR3 bases are TGTGCCAGCAGTGAGCCGACAGGTTTAATCTACAATGAGCAGTTCTTC.

This clone was seen only a few times. The rearrangement uses TRBV11-2 and TRBJ1-2; D is perhaps TRBD1 (6 bases). This CDR3 region has 14 residues. V lost 5 bases, J lost 0 bases, and 10 bases lay in between. The germline CDR1 and CDR2 sequences are SGHAT and FQNNGV. CDR3 loop: CASSLGAANYGYTF. The CDR3 nucleotides read TGTGCCAGCAGCCTGGGGGCAGCTAACTATGGCTACACCTTC.

The rearrangement uses TRBV9 and TRBJ1-2, with TRBD1 matching over 11 bases. Germline V gene sequence: CDR1 SGDLS, CDR2 YYNGEE. The CDR3 consists of 14 residues. Germline trimming cut 4 bases from V and 5 bases from J; bases unmatched to any gene: 4. Written as DNA, the CDR3 is TGTGCCAGCAGCTCCCGGGACAGGGGGTATGGCTACACCTTC. Amino acids: CASSSRDRGYGYTF.

The chain joins TRBV27 to TRBJ2-7, with D possibly being TRBD1 (6 bases). Looked up from germline, CDR1 is MNHEY and CDR2 is SMNVEV (reference sequence). The ends were cut back, 6 bases at V and 2 bases at J, with 8 bases in the middle. This CDR3 has 12 residues. The DNA of the CDR3 is TGTGCCAGCAGGGACAGCCCCTACGAGCAGTACTTC. Its protein product is CASRDSPYEQYF.

The chain employs TRBV19 and TRBJ2-1; TRBD2 is a possible D gene (5 bases). In germline, CDR1 is LNHDA, CDR2 SQIVND (reference sequence). V lost 7 bases and J lost 3, with 13 bases in between. CDR3 length equals 14 residues. The CDR3 nucleotides read TGTGCCAGTACCCCCCGGGGAAACTACAATGAGCAGTTCTTC. This sequence encodes CASTPRGNYNEQFF.

The V and J genes are TRBV6-5 and TRBJ1-1; D is possibly TRBD1 (6 bases). The CDR3 is 13 amino acids. V lost 7 bases to trimming and J lost 9 bases, with 18 bases between them. Germline values: CDR1 MNHEY, CDR2 SVGAGI. The CDR3: CASTPEGGHKAFF. In DNA, the CDR3 is TGTGCCAGCACTCCCGAGGGGGGGCATAAAGCTTTCTTT.

CDR3 amino acids: CASSFLTRSYEQYF. The CDR3, as DNA: TGTGCCAGCAGTTTCCTGACTCGCTCCTACGAGCAGTACTTC. The J gene is TRBJ2-7, the V gene TRBV6-5, with unresolved D. Germline CDR1 reads MNHEY; CDR2 reads SVGAGI. The CDR3 loop spans 14 amino acids. V gave up 4 bases and J gave up 0 bases, with 10 bases separating them.

The chain uses TRBV13 and TRBJ1-2, with 11 bases matching TRBD1. Trimming took 4 bases from V and 3 from J; bases not matched to a gene: 4. CDR3 size: 15 residues. Germline loops: CDR1 PRHDT, CDR2 FYEKMQ (reference sequence). The CDR3 is CASSSGQGVHYGYTF. Here the CDR3 DNA reads TGTGCCAGCAGCTCGGGACAGGGGGTCCACTATGGCTACACCTTC.